This paragraph covers one TCR beta chain sequence. Its antigen remains undetermined. There are no base qualities to consult, and no much larger clone falls within one base. This specimen comes from a study of a mutant IDH1 vaccine in newly diagnosed glioma (dated by TCRdb to the early 2020s). Describing the broader study: Across visits V03 through V10, patients got a total of eight vaccinations, given in weeks 1, 3, 5, 7, 11, 15, 19 and 23. Vaccination began 4-6 weeks after radiotherapy alone, or alongside temozolomide cycles in the chemotherapy-containing groups. Prior to enrollment, patients had been given standard therapy consisting of radiotherapy alone, temozolomide alone, or radiochemotherapy with temozolomide, with the combination given to most patients. Of the approximately 35 treated patients, roughly 60% were male and around 40% were female, and a mean age of 40.4 years was recorded. For exploratory analyses, longitudinal TCRB deep sequencing was carried out in about two dozen treated patients wherever samples were available. Peripheral blood was collected at six visits: V03 (baseline), V05, V07, V10, V12 and V13.

Receptors were amplified or captured by the immunoSEQ multiplex PCR assay. Rearranged TCR beta chain sequences were amplified with the hsTCRB Kit following the manufacturer's protocol. An Illumina MiSeq was used to sequence the TCRB libraries. Concerning the study's data processing: The proprietary platform of the kit vendor was used for demultiplexing, trimming and gene mapping. TCRdb took over this immuneACCESS table, retaining in-frame rearrangements with V and J assigned. Such tables are incomplete; in checked studies, under half of the missing clones stem from an unresolved V gene, and the remainder is unexplained. From that table come the V and J calls and clone size; the DNA was used to work out D and trimming. The sample has about 25,000 clones on record, around 79% of them singletons. Less than 9.5% of the sample rests with the top ten. Overall study results and their limits: Immune responses induced by the vaccine were seen in more than 85% of patients across multiple MHC alleles. The authors noted that analyses of patient blood samples could not be reproduced because of sample limitations. PBMC samples for TCRB deep sequencing were selected based on availability. Pseudoprogression appeared unrelated to alterations in the top peripheral T cell clonotypes detected by TCRB sequencing.

In the paper's terms, the time point label means: week 5, during vaccination. Each vaccine dose was 300 ug of a 20-mer mutant IDH1 peptide in Montanide, given subcutaneously with topical imiquimod. The donors had newly diagnosed IDH1-mutant astrocytomas of WHO grade 3 or 4 that showed loss of nuclear ATRX. The samples were drawn from NOA16, a multicentre, single-arm, open-label phase I trial in Germany that tested a mutant IDH1 peptide vaccine in humans for the first time. Genomic DNA for TCRB sequencing was extracted from EDTA blood using the DNeasy Blood and Tissue Kit. CDR1 and CDR2, looked up from the germline V gene, are LGHNA and YSLEER. The CDR3 numbers 14 residues from cysteine through phenylalanine. Only the CDR3 portion is preserved as DNA: 42 bases, with reading frame beginning at the first base. Trimming takes 0 bases from V and 9 bases from J, and the germline ends sit 12 bases apart.

This clonotype originated in a man aged 35-49 years with glioma. The sequences come from PBMCs, collected from a glioma patient whose treatment included an IDH1 peptide vaccine. Recombination joined TRBV4-3 with TRBJ2-1, with the D gene too uncertain to name. The CDR3 sequence is CASSQDFPGSEQFF. The DNA sequence is as follows: TGCGCCAGCAGCCAAGACTTCCCCGGCAGTGAGCAGTTCTTC.